This T cell receptor (beta chain) emerged from a study of identical twins. Regarding the study as a whole: There was an excess of low generation probability in the out-of-frame alpha sequences that twins shared. Abundant cord blood beta clonotypes carried fewer insertions; memory repertoires showed none.

J gave up 6 bases and V 0 bases, and 9 bases lay outside the gene matches. The CDR3 length is 16 residues. Germline V lookup: CDR1 SGHRS, CDR2 YFSETQ. Template switching created a universal primer site, and the cDNA included unique molecular identifiers. MiXCR, run by TCRdb on the 5' RACE reads, gives a single entry per CDR3 protein. Of around 1.7 million distinct CDR3 sequences in the sample, about 32% were seen once. This clonotype was seen only a few times. The antigen is unknown. The sequence derives from a newborn girl in good health. The chain joins TRBV5-1 to TRBJ2-1, with 7 nucleotides matching TRBD2. The sequenced sample consisted of cord blood. CDR3 amino acids: CASSLAGAGVGNEQFF. The CDR3 DNA reads TGCGCCAGCAGCTTGGCCGGGGCGGGAGTCGGCAATGAGCAGTTCTTC.